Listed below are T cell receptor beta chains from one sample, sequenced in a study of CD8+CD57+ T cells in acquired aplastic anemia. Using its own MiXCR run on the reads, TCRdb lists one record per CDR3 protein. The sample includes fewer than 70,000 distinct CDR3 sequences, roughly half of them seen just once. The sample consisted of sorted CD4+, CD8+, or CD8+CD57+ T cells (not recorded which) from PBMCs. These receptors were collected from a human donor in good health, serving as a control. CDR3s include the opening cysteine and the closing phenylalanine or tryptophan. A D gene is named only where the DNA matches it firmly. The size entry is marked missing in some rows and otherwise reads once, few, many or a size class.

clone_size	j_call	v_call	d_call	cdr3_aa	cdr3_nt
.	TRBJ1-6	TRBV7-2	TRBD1	CASSQRQGGRSLHF	TGTGCCAGCAGCCAAAGACAGGGGGGACGTTCCCTCCACTTT
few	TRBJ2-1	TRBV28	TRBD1	CASSRDRYNEQFF	TGTGCCAGCAGCCGGGACAGGTACAATGAGCAGTTCTTC
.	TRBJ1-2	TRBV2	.	CASGTGRGYTF	TGTGCCAGCGGGACCGGCCGTGGCTACACCTTC
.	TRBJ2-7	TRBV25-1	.	CASRRWGPTYEQYF	TGTGCCAGCAGACGGTGGGGGCCCACCTACGAGCAGTACTTC
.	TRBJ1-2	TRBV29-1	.	CSVDLGKGYTF	TGCAGCGTTGATTTGGGGAAAGGCTACACCTTC
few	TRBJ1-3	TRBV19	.	CASSFDSFPNTIYF	TGTGCCAGCAGCTTCGATTCTTTCCCCAACACCATATATTTT
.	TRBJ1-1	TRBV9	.	CASSLIGTEAFF	TGTGCCAGCAGCCTCATTGGAACTGAAGCTTTCTTT
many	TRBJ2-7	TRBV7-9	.	CASSPRWTETTVYEQYF	TGTGCCAGCAGCCCGCGTTGGACAGAAACAACCGTATACGAGCAGTACTTC
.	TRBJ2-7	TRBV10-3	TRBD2	CAISESVWAGGENEQYF	TGTGCCATCAGTGAGTCGGTGTGGGCGGGGGGAGAGAACGAGCAGTACTTC
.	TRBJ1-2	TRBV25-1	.	CASSVQATNYGYTF	TGTGCCAGCAGTGTACAGGCGACTAACTATGGCTACACCTTC
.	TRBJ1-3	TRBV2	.	CASTTDRFDGNTIYF	TGTGCCAGCACGACTGACAGATTCGATGGAAACACCATATATTTT
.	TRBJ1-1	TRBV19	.	CASSIERGTEAFF	TGTGCCAGTAGTATAGAACGTGGAACTGAAGCTTTCTTT
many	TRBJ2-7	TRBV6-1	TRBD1	CASSPIAGGDYEQYF	TGTGCCAGCAGTCCCATCGCAGGGGGCGACTACGAGCAGTACTTC
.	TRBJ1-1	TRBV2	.	CASTRMGEPQAFF	TGTGCCAGCACGCGAATGGGGGAGCCGCAAGCTTTCTTT
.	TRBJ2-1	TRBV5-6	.	CASSLVRGYNEQFF	TGTGCCAGCAGCTTGGTAAGGGGGTACAATGAGCAGTTCTTC
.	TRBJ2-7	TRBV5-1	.	CASSIWTTTYEQYF	TGCGCCAGCAGCATCTGGACAACTACCTACGAGCAGTACTTC
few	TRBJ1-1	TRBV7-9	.	CASSAETGTNTEAFF	TGTGCCAGCAGCGCGGAGACAGGAACGAACACTGAAGCTTTCTTT
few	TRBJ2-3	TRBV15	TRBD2	CATSRDRTGGPDTQYF	TGTGCCACCAGCAGAGATCGAACGGGAGGGCCAGATACGCAGTATTTT
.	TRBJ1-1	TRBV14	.	CASSQDTLNTEAFF	TGTGCCAGCAGCCAAGACACGCTGAACACTGAAGCTTTCTTT
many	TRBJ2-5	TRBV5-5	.	CASGVTGSSGETQYF	TGTGCCAGCGGAGTGACAGGTAGTTCTGGCGAGACCCAGTACTTC
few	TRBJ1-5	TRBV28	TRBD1	CASSLRSEGAGQPQHF	TGTGCCAGCAGTTTAAGGTCGGAGGGGGCAGGTCAGCCCCAGCATTTT
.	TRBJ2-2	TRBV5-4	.	CASSLDRAVGELFF	TGTGCCAGCAGCTTGGACAGGGCGGTCGGGGAGCTGTTTTTT
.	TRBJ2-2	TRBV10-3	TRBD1	CAIRPGQGHGELFF	TGTGCCATCAGGCCGGGACAGGGCCACGGGGAGCTGTTTTTT
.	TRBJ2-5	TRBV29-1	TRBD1	CSVEKGQGTEETQYF	TGCAGCGTTGAGAAGGGACAGGGGACGGAAGAGACCCAGTACTTC
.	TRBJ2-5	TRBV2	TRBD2	CASSDGTSGETQYF	TGTGCCAGCAGTGACGGGACTAGCGGTGAGACCCAGTACTTC
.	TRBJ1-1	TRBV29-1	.	CSVEYTQSGNTEAFF	TGCAGCGTTGAATATACCCAAAGCGGGAACACTGAAGCTTTCTTT
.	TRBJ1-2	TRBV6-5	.	CASSYQGYGYTF	TGTGCCAGCAGTTACCAGGGCTACGGCTACACCTTC
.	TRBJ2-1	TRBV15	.	CATSGTQGITQFF	TGTGCCACCAGCGGAACCCAGGGTATCACTCAGTTCTTC
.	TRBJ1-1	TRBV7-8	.	CASSSLDSLEAFF	TGTGCCAGCAGCTCCTTGGACAGTCTTGAAGCTTTCTTT
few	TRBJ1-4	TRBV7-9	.	CASSLTEKLFF	TGTGCCAGCAGCTTAACGGAAAAACTGTTTTTT
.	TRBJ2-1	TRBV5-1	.	CASSLAAGSYNEQFF	TGCGCCAGCAGCTTGGCGGCAGGGTCCTACAATGAGCAGTTCTTC
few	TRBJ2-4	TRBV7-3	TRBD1	CASSNVIRDRGLWRAKNIQYF	TGTGCCAGCAGCAACGTTATCCGGGACAGGGGTCTTTGGAGAGCCAAAAACATTCAGTACTTC
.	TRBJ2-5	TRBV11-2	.	CASSLDGPQGYGGETQYF	TGTGCCAGCAGCTTAGATGGGCCACAGGGTTACGGGGGAGAGACCCAGTACTTC
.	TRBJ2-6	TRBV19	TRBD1	CASTPLTGEAGANVLTF	TGTGCCAGTACCCCTTTGACAGGGGAGGCTGGGGCCAACGTCCTGACTTTC
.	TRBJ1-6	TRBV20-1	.	CSAGDGLNSPLHF	TGCAGTGCCGGGGACGGATTAAATTCACCCCTCCACTTT
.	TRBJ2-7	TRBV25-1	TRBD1	CASSPLGTGSYEQYF	TGTGCCAGCTCCCCCCTGGGGACAGGTTCCTACGAGCAGTACTTC
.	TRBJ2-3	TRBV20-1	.	CSARWTDTQYF	TGCAGTGCTAGATGGACAGATACGCAGTATTTT
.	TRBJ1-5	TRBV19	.	CASTDTSLPQHF	TGTGCCAGTACGGACACCTCATTGCCCCAGCATTTT
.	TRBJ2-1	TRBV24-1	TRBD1	CATSDRDRGNEQFF	TGTGCCACCAGTGATCGAGACAGGGGGAATGAGCAGTTCTTC
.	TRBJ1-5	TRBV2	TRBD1	CASSSDRAGQPQHF	TGTGCCAGCAGTTCAGACAGGGCAGGTCAGCCCCAGCATTTT
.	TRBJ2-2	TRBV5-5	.	CASSLELGPTGELFF	TGTGCCAGCAGCTTGGAGCTGGGCCCCACCGGGGAGCTGTTTTTT
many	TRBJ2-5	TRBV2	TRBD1	CASSARTGEETQYF	TGTGCCAGCAGTGCTAGGACAGGGGAAGAGACCCAGTACTTC
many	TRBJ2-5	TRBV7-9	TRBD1	CASSSRTGQETQYF	TGTGCCAGCAGCTCTAGGACAGGACAAGAGACCCAGTACTTC
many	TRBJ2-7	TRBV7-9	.	CASSLGGVDSYEQYF	TGTGCCAGCAGCCTGGGGGGAGTCGACTCCTACGAGCAGTACTTC
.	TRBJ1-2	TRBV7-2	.	CASRQDGNYGYTF	TGTGCCAGCAGGCAGGACGGAAACTATGGCTACACCTTC
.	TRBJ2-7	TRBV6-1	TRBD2	CASSGPGLAGQAYEQYF	TGTGCCAGCAGTGGCCCGGGACTAGCGGGACAGGCCTACGAGCAGTACTTC
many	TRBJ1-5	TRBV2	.	CASSHPTGDVGNQPQHF	TGTGCCAGCAGTCACCCGACAGGAGATGTGGGCAATCAGCCCCAGCATTTT
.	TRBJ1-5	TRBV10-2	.	CASSDLGDQPQHF	TGCGCCAGCAGTGATCTGGGGGATCAGCCCCAGCATTTT
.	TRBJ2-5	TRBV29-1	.	CSVAPGETQYF	TGCAGCGTTGCCCCGGGAGAGACCCAGTACTTC
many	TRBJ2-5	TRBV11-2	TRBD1	CASSWTGGMRETQYF	TGTGCCAGCAGTTGGACAGGGGGGATGAGGGAGACCCAGTACTTC